This T cell receptor (beta chain) comes out of a study of early T cells in non-severe SARS-CoV-2 infection. Per the germline V gene, CDR1 is SGHKS and CDR2 is YYEKEE (reference sequence). The CDR3 loop spans 16 amino acids. With V trimmed by 2 bases and J by 2 bases, 4 bases remained unmatched. Unique molecular identifiers (one per individual cDNA molecule) were attached. A single record per CDR3 protein comes from TCRdb applying MiXCR to the 5' RACE reads. The table lists 60,000 to 75,000 distinct CDR3 sequences, 12% of them singletons, with 5% to 6.5% in the top ten. The sample comprised whole blood. The TCR sequence derives from an adult who was a healthcare worker with PCR-confirmed SARS-CoV-2 infection or an uninfected control (not recorded which). The rearrangement uses TRBV5-5 and TRBJ1-6, with 7 bases lining up with TRBD1. CDR3 DNA sequence: TGTGCCAGCAGCTTTCAGAGGGGGCCCTATAATTCACCCCTCCACTTT. Residues: CASSFQRGPYNSPLHF.